Listed below are T cell receptor beta chains from one sample, sequenced in a study of vaccination effects on CD4 cells after COVID-19. Using immunoSEQ multiplex PCR, the repertoire was profiled, and TCRdb retains in-frame clones only, with some absent. The sample has 45,000 to 55,000 clones, around 74% seen once. Their recognized antigens are unknown. The source material was CD4+ T cells from PBMCs cultured without peptide, sampled after COVID-19 vaccination. The receptor source for this set is a human donor who had a prior SARS-CoV-2 infection. Both conserved end residues are part of each CDR3. The D gene is left open where the match is weak. Not all rows give a size; the values are once, few, many and, for expanded clones, a class.

size: -; D: TRBD2; V: TRBV18; J: TRBJ2-1; CDR3: CASSPGRLAGALDNEQFF; DNA: TGTGCCAGCTCACCTGGAAGACTAGCGGGGGCCCTCGACAATGAGCAGTTCTTC
size: -; D: -; V: TRBV7-3; J: TRBJ2-5; CDR3: CASGRGPQETQYF; DNA: TGTGCCAGCGGGCGGGGGCCCCAAGAGACCCAGTACTTC
size: few; D: -; V: TRBV11-2; J: TRBJ2-1; CDR3: CASSLELGRGEQFF; DNA: TGTGCCAGCAGCTTAGAGCTGGGTCGAGGGGAGCAGTTCTTC
size: few; D: -; V: TRBV6-2/TRBV6-3; J: TRBJ1-3; CDR3: CASSYRNGNTIYF; DNA: TGTGCCAGCAGTTACCGAAATGGAAACACCATATATTTT
size: -; D: -; V: TRBV5-1; J: TRBJ1-4; CDR3: CASSPSSPGEEKLFF; DNA: TGCGCCAGCAGCCCGAGCTCCCCAGGAGAGGAAAAACTGTTTTTT
size: once; D: TRBD2; V: TRBV2; J: TRBJ2-3; CDR3: CASSPSSGSIGTQYF; DNA: TGTGCCAGCAGTCCATCGAGCGGGAGCATAGGTACGCAGTATTTT
size: -; D: TRBD1; V: TRBV5-1; J: TRBJ2-7; CDR3: CASSLRTGPYEQYF; DNA: TGCGCCAGCAGCTTACGGACAGGGCCCTACGAGCAGTACTTC
size: -; D: TRBD1; V: TRBV6-5; J: TRBJ2-7; CDR3: CASSYRTGGAYEQYF; DNA: TGTGCCAGCAGTTACCGGACAGGGGGCGCCTACGAGCAGTACTTC
size: few; D: -; V: TRBV5-1; J: TRBJ1-3; CDR3: CASRAVPGNTIYF; DNA: TGCGCCAGCAGGGCGGTACCTGGAAACACCATATATTTT
size: -; D: -; V: TRBV7-9; J: TRBJ2-7; CDR3: CASSLIGTASEQYF; DNA: TGTGCCAGCAGCTTAATTGGGACTGCTAGCGAGCAGTACTTC
size: -; D: TRBD1; V: TRBV9; J: TRBJ1-4; CDR3: CASSGQGEEKLFF; DNA: TGTGCCAGCAGCGGACAGGGGGAGGAAAAACTGTTTTTT
size: -; D: -; V: TRBV10-1; J: TRBJ2-7; CDR3: CASSEPCDRSHFYEQYF; DNA: TGCGCCAGCAGTGAGCCGTGTGACAGGTCACATTTCTACGAGCAGTACTTC
size: -; D: -; V: TRBV29-1; J: TRBJ2-3; CDR3: CSVGVGAASTDTQYF; DNA: TGCAGCGTGGGGGTTGGGGCGGCTAGCACAGATACGCAGTATTTT
size: -; D: -; V: TRBV13; J: TRBJ2-2; CDR3: CASSPRRVGELFF; DNA: TGTGCCAGCAGCCCGAGGCGAGTCGGGGAGCTGTTTTTT
size: -; D: -; V: TRBV3-1/TRBV3-2; J: TRBJ2-3; CDR3: CASSHWSPGPQSTDTQYF; DNA: TGTGCCAGCAGCCATTGGTCCCCGGGCCCACAGAGCACAGATACGCAGTATTTT
size: once; D: -; V: TRBV2; J: TRBJ1-2; CDR3: CASSDYDRFYGYTF; DNA: TGTGCCAGCAGTGATTACGACAGGTTCTATGGCTACACCTTC
size: -; D: TRBD2; V: TRBV5-1; J: TRBJ2-3; CDR3: CASSSGGGTDTQYF; DNA: TGCGCCAGCTCCTCGGGAGGGGGGACAGATACGCAGTATTTT
size: -; D: -; V: TRBV9; J: TRBJ2-1; CDR3: CASSGGGSLNEQFF; DNA: TGTGCCAGCAGCGGTGGGGGCTCCCTCAATGAGCAGTTCTTC
size: -; D: TRBD2; V: TRBV2; J: TRBJ2-1; CDR3: CASSVQRGGTEQFF; DNA: TGTGCCAGCAGTGTACAGCGGGGGGGCACTGAGCAGTTCTTC
size: -; D: TRBD2; V: TRBV11-3; J: TRBJ2-3; CDR3: CASSVGTSGIKDTQYF; DNA: TGTGCCAGCAGCGTAGGGACTAGCGGGATCAAAGATACGCAGTATTTT
size: -; D: -; V: TRBV4-2; J: TRBJ2-4; CDR3: CASSPRVAKNIQYF; DNA: TGTGCCAGCAGCCCGAGGGTAGCCAAAAACATTCAGTACTTC
size: -; D: TRBD2; V: TRBV7-3; J: TRBJ2-3; CDR3: CASSLTSPDTQYF; DNA: TGTGCCAGCAGCTTGACTAGCCCAGATACGCAGTATTTT
size: -; D: TRBD2; V: TRBV7-9; J: TRBJ2-3; CDR3: CATLRDIGLAYSQYF; DNA: TGTGCCACTCTCCGGGACATAGGACTAGCCTATTCGCAGTATTTT
size: few; D: -; V: TRBV15; J: TRBJ1-2; CDR3: CATSREIIPRRYHGYTF; DNA: TGTGCCACCAGCAGAGAAATAATACCCCGGCGGTATCATGGCTACACCTTC
size: -; D: -; V: TRBV7-3; J: TRBJ2-1; CDR3: CASSLRGDSYNEQFF; DNA: TGTGCCAGCAGCTTACGTGGTGACTCCTACAATGAGCAGTTCTTC
size: -; D: -; V: TRBV7-2; J: TRBJ1-1; CDR3: CASRPRSGNTEAFF; DNA: TGTGCCAGCAGACCGCGCTCAGGGAACACTGAAGCTTTCTTT
size: -; D: TRBD1; V: TRBV5-4; J: TRBJ2-7; CDR3: CASSFGDRLNEQYF; DNA: TGTGCCAGCAGCTTCGGGGACAGGTTGAACGAGCAGTACTTC
size: -; D: -; V: TRBV7-9; J: TRBJ2-7; CDR3: CASSLVAYEQYF; DNA: TGTGCCAGCAGCTTAGTGGCGTACGAGCAGTACTTC
size: -; D: -; V: TRBV2; J: TRBJ2-1; CDR3: CASSPSGGSYNEQFF; DNA: TGTGCCAGCAGCCCCAGCGGAGGCTCCTACAATGAGCAGTTCTTC
size: -; D: -; V: TRBV2; J: TRBJ2-7; CDR3: CASSAHGGTYEQYF; DNA: TGTGCCAGCAGTGCCCATGGGGGAACCTACGAGCAGTACTTC
size: once; D: TRBD2; V: TRBV9; J: TRBJ2-3; CDR3: CASSALGLAGVDTQYF; DNA: TGTGCCAGCAGCGCCTTAGGACTAGCGGGAGTGGATACGCAGTATTTT
size: -; D: TRBD1; V: TRBV13; J: TRBJ1-6; CDR3: CASSPHLRTGGNSPLHF; DNA: TGTGCCAGCAGCCCACACCTCAGGACAGGCGGGAATTCACCCCTCCACTTT
size: -; D: -; V: TRBV6-5; J: TRBJ2-2; CDR3: CASMGLMNTGELFF; DNA: TGTGCCAGTATGGGACTGATGAACACCGGGGAGCTGTTTTTT
size: -; D: -; V: TRBV12-3/TRBV12-4; J: TRBJ2-7; CDR3: CASSLLLYEQYF; DNA: TGTGCCAGCAGCTTATTGCTCTACGAGCAGTACTTC
size: -; D: -; V: TRBV29-1; J: TRBJ2-1; CDR3: CSVGLEFSGEQFF; DNA: TGCAGCGTTGGACTAGAGTTCTCGGGTGAGCAGTTCTTC
size: few; D: -; V: TRBV10-3; J: TRBJ2-5; CDR3: CAISGDPVGETQYF; DNA: TGTGCCATCAGTGGCGACCCAGTCGGGGAGACCCAGTACTTC
size: -; D: -; V: TRBV5-1; J: TRBJ1-1; CDR3: CASSLTGTPKSGTEAFF; DNA: TGCGCCAGCAGCTTGACCGGGACACCGAAGTCGGGCACTGAAGCTTTCTTT
size: -; D: -; V: TRBV2; J: TRBJ1-2; CDR3: CASSRENRDYVGYTF; DNA: TGTGCCAGCAGTCGCGAGAACAGGGACTACGTGGGCTACACCTTC
size: -; D: -; V: TRBV7-2; J: TRBJ1-2; CDR3: CASSLDGDYYGYTF; DNA: TGTGCCAGCAGCTTAGACGGGGACTACTATGGCTACACCTTC
size: -; D: -; V: TRBV7-6; J: TRBJ2-5; CDR3: CASSLDGRETQYF; DNA: TGTGCCAGCAGCTTAGATGGACGGGAGACCCAGTACTTC
size: -; D: -; V: TRBV5-1; J: TRBJ1-3; CDR3: CASSLGVAENTIYF; DNA: TGCGCCAGCAGCTTGGGAGTTGCTGAGAACACCATATATTTT
size: -; D: -; V: TRBV20-1; J: TRBJ2-5; CDR3: CSASLGPSRETQYF; DNA: TGCAGTGCTAGTCTCGGCCCGTCCCGAGAGACCCAGTACTTC